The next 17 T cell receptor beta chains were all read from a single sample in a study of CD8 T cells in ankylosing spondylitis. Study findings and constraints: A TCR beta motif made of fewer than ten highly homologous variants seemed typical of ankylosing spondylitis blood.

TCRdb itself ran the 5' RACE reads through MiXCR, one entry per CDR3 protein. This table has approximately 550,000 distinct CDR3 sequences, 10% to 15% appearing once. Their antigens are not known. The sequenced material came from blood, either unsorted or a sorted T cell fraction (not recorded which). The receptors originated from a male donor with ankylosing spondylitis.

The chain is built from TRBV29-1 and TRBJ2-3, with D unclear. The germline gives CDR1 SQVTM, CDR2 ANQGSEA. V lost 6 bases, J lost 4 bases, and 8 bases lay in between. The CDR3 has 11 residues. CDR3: CSVHPADTQYF. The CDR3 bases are TGCAGCGTCCACCCGGCAGATACGCAGTATTTT.

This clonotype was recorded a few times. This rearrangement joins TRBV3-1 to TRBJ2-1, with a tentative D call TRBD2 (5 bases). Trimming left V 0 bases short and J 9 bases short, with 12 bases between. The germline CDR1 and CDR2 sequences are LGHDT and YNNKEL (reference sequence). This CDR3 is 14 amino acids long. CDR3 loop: CASSQDGVASEQFF. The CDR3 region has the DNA TGTGCCAGCAGCCAAGATGGGGTAGCGAGTGAGCAGTTCTTC.

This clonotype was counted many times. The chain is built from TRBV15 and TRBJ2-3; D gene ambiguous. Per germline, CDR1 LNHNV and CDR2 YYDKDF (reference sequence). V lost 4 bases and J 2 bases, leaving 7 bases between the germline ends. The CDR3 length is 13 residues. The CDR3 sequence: CATSIGFTDTQYF. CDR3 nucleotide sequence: TGTGCCACCAGCATAGGATTCACAGATACGCAGTATTTT. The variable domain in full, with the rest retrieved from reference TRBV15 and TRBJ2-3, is DAMVIQNPRYQVTQFGKPVTLSCSQTLNHNVMYWYQQKSSQAPKLLFHYYDKDFNNEADTPDNFQSRRPNTSFCFLDIRSPGLGDTAMYLCATSIGFTDTQYFGPGTRLTVL.

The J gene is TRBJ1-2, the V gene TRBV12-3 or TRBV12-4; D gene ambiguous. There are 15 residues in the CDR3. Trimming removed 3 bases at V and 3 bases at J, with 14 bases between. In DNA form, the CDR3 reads TGTGCCAGCAGTTTTTGGCACTCCGACGACTATGGCTACACCTTC. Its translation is CASSFWHSDDYGYTF.

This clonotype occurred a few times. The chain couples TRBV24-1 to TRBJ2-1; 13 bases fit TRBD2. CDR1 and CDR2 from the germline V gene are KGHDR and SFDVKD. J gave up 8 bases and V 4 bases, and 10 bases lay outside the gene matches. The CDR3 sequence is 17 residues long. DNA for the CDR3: TGTGCCACCAGTGACCCTAGGACTAGCGGGAGTCCTTATGAGCAGTTCTTC. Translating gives CATSDPRTSGSPYEQFF.

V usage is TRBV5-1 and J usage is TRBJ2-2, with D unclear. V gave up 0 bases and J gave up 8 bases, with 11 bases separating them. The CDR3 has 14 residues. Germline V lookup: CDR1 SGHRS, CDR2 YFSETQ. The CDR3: CASSLEGPGGELFF. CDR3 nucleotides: TGCGCCAGCAGCTTGGAAGGCCCTGGGGGGGAGCTGTTTTTT.

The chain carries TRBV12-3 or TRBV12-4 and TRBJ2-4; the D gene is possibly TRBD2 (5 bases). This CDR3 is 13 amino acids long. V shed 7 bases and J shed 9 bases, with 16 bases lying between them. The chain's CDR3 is CASTFVPRGIQYF. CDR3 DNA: TGTGCCAGCACCTTCGTCCCCCGGGGCATTCAGTACTTC.

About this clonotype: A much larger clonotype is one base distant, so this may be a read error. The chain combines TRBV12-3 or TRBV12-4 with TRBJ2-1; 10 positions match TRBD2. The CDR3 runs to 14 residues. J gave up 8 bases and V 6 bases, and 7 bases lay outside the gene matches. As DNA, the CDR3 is TGTGCCAGCAGCGTAGCGGGAGGCTCCTATGAGCAGTTCTTC. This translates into CASSVAGGSYEQFF.

The CDR3 loop reads CSAREKRGGEKLFF. The CDR3 DNA reads as TGCAGTGCTAGAGAGAAGCGGGGAGGGGAAAAACTGTTTTTT. The chain couples TRBV20-1 to TRBJ1-4; D remains unclear. This CDR3 spans 14 amino acids. Between the trimmed V and J ends, which lost 0 bases and 8 bases, there was a span of 13 bases. From germline, CDR1 is DFQATT and CDR2 SNEGSKA (reference sequence).

CDR3 coding DNA: TGTGCCAGCAGCTTAGCGAGTACCAGAGCTGAGCAGTTCTTC. Protein sequence: CASSLASTRAEQFF. V usage is TRBV7-2 and J usage is TRBJ2-1; D is unresolved. The CDR3 contains 14 residues. V was cut by 0 bases and J by 9 bases, with 12 bases left in between. Per germline, CDR1 SGHTA and CDR2 FQGNSA.

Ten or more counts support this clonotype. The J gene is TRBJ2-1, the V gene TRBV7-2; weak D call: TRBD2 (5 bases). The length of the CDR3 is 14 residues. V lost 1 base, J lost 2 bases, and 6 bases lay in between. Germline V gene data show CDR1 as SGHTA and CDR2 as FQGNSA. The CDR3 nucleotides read TGTGCCAGCAGCTTAGTCGGGACCTACAATGAGCAGTTCTTC. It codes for CASSLVGTYNEQFF.

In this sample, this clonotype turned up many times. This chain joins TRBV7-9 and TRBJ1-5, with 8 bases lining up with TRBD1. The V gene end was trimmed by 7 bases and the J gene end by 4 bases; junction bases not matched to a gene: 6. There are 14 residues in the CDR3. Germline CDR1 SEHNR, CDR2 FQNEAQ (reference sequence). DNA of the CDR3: TGTGCCAGCACCCCACAGGGGGAGAATCAGCCCCAGCATTTT. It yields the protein CASTPQGENQPQHF. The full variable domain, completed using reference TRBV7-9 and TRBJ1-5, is DTGVSQNPRHKITKRGQNVTFRCDPISEHNRLYWYRQTLGQGPEFLTYFQNEAQLEKSRLLSDRFSAERPKGSFSTLEIQRTEQGDSAMYLCASTPQGENQPQHFGDGTRLSIL.

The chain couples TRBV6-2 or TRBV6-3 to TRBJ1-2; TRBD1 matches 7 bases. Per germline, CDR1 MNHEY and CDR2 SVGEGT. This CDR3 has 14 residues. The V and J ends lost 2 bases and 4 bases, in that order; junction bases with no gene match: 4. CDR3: CASSYRTGGYGYTF. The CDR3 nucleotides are TGTGCCAGCAGTTACCGGACAGGCGGCTATGGCTACACCTTC.

The CDR3 sequence: CSAGGSINQPQHF. DNA for the CDR3: TGCAGTGCTGGGGGCTCAATCAATCAGCCCCAGCATTTT. The chain recombines TRBV20-1 with TRBJ1-5; TRBD1 might be the D (6 bases). This CDR3 spans 13 amino acids. Trimming stripped 5 bases from V and 3 bases from J, with 11 bases between. Germline CDR1 and CDR2: DFQATT and SNEGSKA (reference sequence).

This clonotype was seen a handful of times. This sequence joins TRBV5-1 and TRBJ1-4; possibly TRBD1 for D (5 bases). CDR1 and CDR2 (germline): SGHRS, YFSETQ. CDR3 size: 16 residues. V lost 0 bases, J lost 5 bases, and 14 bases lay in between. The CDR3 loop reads CASSLAPSGGNEKLFF. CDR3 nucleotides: TGCGCCAGCAGCTTGGCCCCGTCCGGGGGAAATGAAAAACTGTTTTTT.

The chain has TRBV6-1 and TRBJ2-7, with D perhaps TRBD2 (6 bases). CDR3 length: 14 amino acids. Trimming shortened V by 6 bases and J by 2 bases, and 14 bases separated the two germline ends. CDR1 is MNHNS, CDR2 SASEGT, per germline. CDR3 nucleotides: TGTGCCAGCAGGGGACTCTACCCCACCTACGAGCAGTACTTC. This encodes CASRGLYPTYEQYF.

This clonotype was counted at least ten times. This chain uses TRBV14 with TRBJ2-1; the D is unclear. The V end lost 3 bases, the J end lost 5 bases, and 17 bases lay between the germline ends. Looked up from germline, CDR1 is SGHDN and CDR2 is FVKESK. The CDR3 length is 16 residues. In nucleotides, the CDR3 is TGTGCCAGCAGCCATTCGAGGCAGGTACCGCACAATGAGCAGTTCTTC. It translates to CASSHSRQVPHNEQFF.